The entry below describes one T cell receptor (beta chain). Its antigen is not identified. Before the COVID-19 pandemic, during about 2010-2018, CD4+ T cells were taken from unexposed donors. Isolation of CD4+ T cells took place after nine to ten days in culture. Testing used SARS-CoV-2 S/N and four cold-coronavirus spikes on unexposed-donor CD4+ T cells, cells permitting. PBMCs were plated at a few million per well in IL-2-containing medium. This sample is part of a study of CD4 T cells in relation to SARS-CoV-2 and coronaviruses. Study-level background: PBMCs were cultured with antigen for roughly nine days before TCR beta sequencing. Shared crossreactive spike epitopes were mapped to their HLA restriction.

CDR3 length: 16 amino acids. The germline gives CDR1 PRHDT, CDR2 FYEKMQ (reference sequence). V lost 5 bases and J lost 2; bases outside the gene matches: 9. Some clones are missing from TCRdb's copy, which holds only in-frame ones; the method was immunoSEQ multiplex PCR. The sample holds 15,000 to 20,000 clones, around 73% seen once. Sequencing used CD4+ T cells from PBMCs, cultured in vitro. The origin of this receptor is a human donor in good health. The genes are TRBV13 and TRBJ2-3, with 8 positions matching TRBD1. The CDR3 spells CASSLNGQGATDTQYF. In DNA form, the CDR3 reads TGTGCCAGCAGCCTAAACGGGCAGGGGGCCACAGATACGCAGTATTTT.